These T cell receptor beta chains were read from a single sample in a study of patients and donors after allogeneic stem cell transplantation. Via MiXCR, TCRdb re-called the RT-PCR reads, giving one row per CDR3 protein. The data show over 150,000 distinct CDR3 sequences, with around 28% seen just once and about 3% held by the top ten. Material for sequencing was blood, either unsorted or a sorted T cell fraction (not recorded which). The receptors here all came from a human donor who was either an allogeneic HSCT recipient or a stem cell or donor lymphocyte infusion donor (not recorded which). It is not recorded whose cells these are; they may come from a transplant donor. The CDR3 runs from the conserved cysteine through the conserved F or W. Fields, in order: V gene, clone size, D gene, J gene, CDR3 protein, CDR3 DNA. D genes are given only for firm matches. Size is stated for part of the rows, as once, few or many counts, or as a class when the clone is expanded.

>TRBV28|few|NA|TRBJ2-7
CASSSTLDRLYEQYF
TGTGCCAGCAGTTCTACCCTTGACAGACTCTACGAGCAGTACTTC
>TRBV10-3|few|NA|TRBJ2-2
CAISDPTATNTGELFF
TGTGCCATCAGTGACCCGACAGCAACGAACACCGGGGAGCTGTTTTTT
>TRBV7-9|few|NA|TRBJ1-4
CASSSGREATNEKLFF
TGTGCCAGCAGCTCCGGCAGGGAGGCAACTAATGAAAAACTGTTTTTT
>TRBV4-3|few|NA|TRBJ2-7
CASSLGGGDFSEQYF
TGCGCCAGCAGCCTGGGGGGGGGCGATTTTTCCGAGCAGTACTTC
>TRBV4-1|NA|NA|TRBJ2-3
CASSQDRGGGSVPVTDTQYF
TGCGCCAGCAGCCAAGATCGTGGAGGGGGCTCTGTCCCCGTCACAGATACGCAGTATTTT
>TRBV5-1|NA|NA|TRBJ2-7
CASSSRTGTRSSYEQYF
TGCGCCAGCAGCTCAAGGACCGGGACCAGGAGCTCCTACGAGCAGTACTTC
>TRBV27|few|TRBD2|TRBJ2-3
CASSLAGTSGTDTQYF
TGTGCCAGCAGTTTGGCCGGGACTAGCGGCACAGATACGCAGTATTTT
>TRBV30|few|NA|TRBJ1-2
CAQDTAGYTF
TGTGCCCAGGACACGGCGGGCTACACCTTC
>TRBV5-1|NA|NA|TRBJ1-5
CASSLDAGFEPQHF
TGCGCCAGCAGCTTGGACGCAGGCTTCGAGCCCCAGCATTTT
>TRBV27|few|NA|TRBJ2-2
CASSLPSGELFF
TGTGCCAGCAGTTTACCCTCCGGGGAGCTGTTTTTT
>TRBV7-3|many|NA|TRBJ1-1
CASSLIGSTEAFF
TGTGCCAGCAGCTTAATTGGTAGCACTGAAGCTTTCTTT
>TRBV20-1|few|TRBD1|TRBJ2-2
CSARGNANTGELFF
TGCAGTGCCAGGGGGAACGCGAACACCGGGGAGCTGTTTTTT
>TRBV18|NA|TRBD1|TRBJ1-4
CASSPSGTGAGSTNEKLFF
TGTGCCAGCTCACCTTCCGGGACAGGGGCAGGTTCAACTAATGAAAAACTGTTTTTT
>TRBV7-8|few|NA|TRBJ1-1
CASSPRQREDTEAFF
TGTGCCAGCAGCCCCCGGCAGAGGGAGGACACTGAAGCTTTCTTT
>TRBV5-5|NA|TRBD1|TRBJ2-7
CASSFGQGGPEQYF
TGTGCCAGCAGCTTCGGACAGGGGGGACCCGAGCAGTACTTC
>TRBV27|NA|TRBD1|TRBJ2-7
CASSSLRDREEQYF
TGTGCCAGCAGTTCCCTCCGGGACAGGGAAGAGCAGTACTTC
>TRBV12-3/TRBV12-4|few|TRBD1|TRBJ2-7
CASSPQGPYEQYF
TGTGCCAGCAGCCCACAGGGGCCCTACGAGCAGTACTTC
>TRBV30|NA|NA|TRBJ2-3
CAWSDGGGTDTQYF
TGTGCCTGGAGTGATGGAGGGGGCACAGATACGCAGTATTTT
>TRBV28|NA|NA|TRBJ1-5
CASSFPGTPMYQPQHF
TGTGCCAGCAGTTTCCCCGGGACCCCAATGTATCAGCCCCAGCATTTT
>TRBV12-3/TRBV12-4|many|NA|TRBJ1-2
CASSLWGLGGYTF
TGTGCCAGCAGTTTATGGGGACTGGGTGGCTACACCTTC
>TRBV20-1|few|NA|TRBJ1-3
CSARRQSSGNTIYF
TGCAGTGCTAGACGACAGAGCTCTGGAAACACCATATATTTT
>TRBV27|NA|TRBD1|TRBJ1-4
CASSRQGKLFF
TGTGCCAGCAGCCGACAGGGAAAACTGTTTTTT
>TRBV28|NA|NA|TRBJ2-7
CASSPQQSLEQYF
TGTGCCAGCAGCCCCCAGCAGTCCCTCGAGCAGTACTTC
>TRBV6-5|NA|NA|TRBJ2-3
CASSSPTGRSTDTQYF
TGTGCCAGCAGTTCCCCCACGGGCCGGAGCACAGATACGCAGTATTTT